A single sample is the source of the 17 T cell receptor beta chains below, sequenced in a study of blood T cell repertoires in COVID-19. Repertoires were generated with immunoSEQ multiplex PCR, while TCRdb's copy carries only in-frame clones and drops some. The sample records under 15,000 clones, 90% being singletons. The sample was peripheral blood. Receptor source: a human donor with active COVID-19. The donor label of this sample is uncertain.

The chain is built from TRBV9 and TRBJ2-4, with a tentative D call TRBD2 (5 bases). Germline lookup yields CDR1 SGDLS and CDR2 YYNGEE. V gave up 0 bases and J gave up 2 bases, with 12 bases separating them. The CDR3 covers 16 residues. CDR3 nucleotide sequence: TGTGCCAGCAGCGTAGGGACTGAAGGTTCCAAAAACATTCAGTACTTC. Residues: CASSVGTEGSKNIQYF.

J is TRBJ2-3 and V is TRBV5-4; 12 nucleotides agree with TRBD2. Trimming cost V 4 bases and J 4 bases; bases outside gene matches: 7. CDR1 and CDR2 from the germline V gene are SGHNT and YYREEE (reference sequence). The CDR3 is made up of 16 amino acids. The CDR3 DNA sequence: TGTGCCAGCAGCGGCTCTAGCGGGGGGGCCGCAGATACGCAGTATTTT. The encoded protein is CASSGSSGGAADTQYF.

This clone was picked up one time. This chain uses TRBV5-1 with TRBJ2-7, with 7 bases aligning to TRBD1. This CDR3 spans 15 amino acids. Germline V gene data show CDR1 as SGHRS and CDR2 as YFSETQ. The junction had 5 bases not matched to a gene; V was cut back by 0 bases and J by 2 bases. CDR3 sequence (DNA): TGCGCCAGCAGCTTGGAAGGGGGCCCTCCCTACGAGCAGTACTTC. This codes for CASSLEGGPPYEQYF.

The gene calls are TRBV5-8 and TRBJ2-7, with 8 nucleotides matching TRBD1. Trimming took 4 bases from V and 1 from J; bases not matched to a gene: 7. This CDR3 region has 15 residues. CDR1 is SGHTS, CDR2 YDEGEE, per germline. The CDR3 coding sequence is TGTGCCAGCAGCGCAACCGGGACAGGTTCCTACGAGCAGTACTTC. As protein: CASSATGTGSYEQYF.

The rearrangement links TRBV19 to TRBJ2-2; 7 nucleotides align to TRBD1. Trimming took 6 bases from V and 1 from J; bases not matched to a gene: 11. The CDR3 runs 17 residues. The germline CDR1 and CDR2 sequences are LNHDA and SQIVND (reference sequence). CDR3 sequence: CASSRSGDSKNTGELFF. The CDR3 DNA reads TGTGCCAGTAGCCGATCTGGGGACAGTAAGAACACCGGGGAGCTGTTTTTT.

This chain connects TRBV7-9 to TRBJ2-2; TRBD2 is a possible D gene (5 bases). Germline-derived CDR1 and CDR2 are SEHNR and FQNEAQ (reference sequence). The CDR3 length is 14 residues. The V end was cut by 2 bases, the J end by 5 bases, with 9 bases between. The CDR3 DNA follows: TGTGCCAGCAGCTTATCAACGGGGACCGGGGAGCTGTTTTTT. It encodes CASSLSTGTGELFF.

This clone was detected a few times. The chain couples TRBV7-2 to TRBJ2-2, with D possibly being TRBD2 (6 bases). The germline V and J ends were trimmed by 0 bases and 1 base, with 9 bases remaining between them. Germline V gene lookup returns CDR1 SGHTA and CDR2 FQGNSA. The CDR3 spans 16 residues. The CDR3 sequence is CASSLAGGLNTGELFF. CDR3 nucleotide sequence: TGTGCCAGCAGCTTAGCGGGGGGACTGAACACCGGGGAGCTGTTTTTT.

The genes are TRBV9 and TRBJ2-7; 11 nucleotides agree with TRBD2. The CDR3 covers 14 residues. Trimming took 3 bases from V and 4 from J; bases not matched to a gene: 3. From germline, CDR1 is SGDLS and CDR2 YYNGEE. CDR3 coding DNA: TGTGCCAGCAGCGAACTAGCGGGAGATTACGAGCAGTACTTC. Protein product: CASSELAGDYEQYF.

CDR3 residues: CASSPRLAGGPLGEQFF. The CDR3 DNA follows: TGTGCCAGCAGTCCCCGACTAGCGGGGGGACCCCTTGGGGAGCAGTTCTTC. V usage is TRBV3-1 (or the pseudogene TRBV3-2) and J usage is TRBJ2-1, with 13 bases matching TRBD2. The CDR3 runs 17 residues. V lost 6 bases and J lost 10; bases outside the gene matches: 15. Germline V lookup: CDR1 LGHDT, CDR2 YNNKEL (reference sequence).

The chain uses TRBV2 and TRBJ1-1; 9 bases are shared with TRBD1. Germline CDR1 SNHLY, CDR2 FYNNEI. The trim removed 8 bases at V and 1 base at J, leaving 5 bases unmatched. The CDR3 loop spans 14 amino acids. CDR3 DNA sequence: TGTGCCAGCGACTCGGACAGGGGGAACACTGAAGCTTTCTTT. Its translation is CASDSDRGNTEAFF.

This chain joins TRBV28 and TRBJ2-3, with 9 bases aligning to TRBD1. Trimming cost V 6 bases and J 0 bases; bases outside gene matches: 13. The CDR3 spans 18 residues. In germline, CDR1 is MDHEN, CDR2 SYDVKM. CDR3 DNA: TGTGCCAGCAGCTCCGGACAGGGGTGGCAGTTGAGCACAGATACGCAGTATTTT. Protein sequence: CASSSGQGWQLSTDTQYF.

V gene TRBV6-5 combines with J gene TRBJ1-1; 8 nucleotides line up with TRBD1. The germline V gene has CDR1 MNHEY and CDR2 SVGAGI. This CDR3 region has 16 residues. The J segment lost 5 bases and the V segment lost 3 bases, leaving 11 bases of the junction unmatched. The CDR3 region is CASSYSPGQGSTEAFF. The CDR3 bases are TGTGCCAGCAGTTATTCCCCCGGACAGGGATCGACTGAAGCTTTCTTT.

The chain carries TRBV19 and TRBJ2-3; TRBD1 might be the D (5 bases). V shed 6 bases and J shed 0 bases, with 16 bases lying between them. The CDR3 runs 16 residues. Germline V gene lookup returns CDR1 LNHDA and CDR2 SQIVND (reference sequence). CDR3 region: CASSQYSTASTDTQYF. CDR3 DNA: TGTGCCAGTAGCCAATACTCGACAGCTAGCACAGATACGCAGTATTTT.

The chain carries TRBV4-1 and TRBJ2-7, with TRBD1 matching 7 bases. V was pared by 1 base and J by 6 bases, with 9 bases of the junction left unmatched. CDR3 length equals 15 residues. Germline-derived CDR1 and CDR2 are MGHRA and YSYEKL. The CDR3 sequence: CASSQGWTGKGEQYF. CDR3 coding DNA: TGCGCCAGCAGCCAAGGGTGGACAGGAAAAGGCGAGCAGTACTTC.

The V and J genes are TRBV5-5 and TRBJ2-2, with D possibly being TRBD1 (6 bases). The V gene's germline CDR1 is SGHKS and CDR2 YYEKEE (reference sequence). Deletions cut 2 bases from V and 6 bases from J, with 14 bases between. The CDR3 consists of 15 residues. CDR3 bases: TGTGCCAGCAGCTTCGGGACACCTGCTCCCGGGGAGCTGTTTTTT. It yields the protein CASSFGTPAPGELFF.

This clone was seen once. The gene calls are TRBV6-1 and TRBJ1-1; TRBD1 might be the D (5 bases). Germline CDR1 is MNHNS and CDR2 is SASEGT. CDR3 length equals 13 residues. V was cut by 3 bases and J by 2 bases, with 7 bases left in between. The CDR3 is CASSEQGNTEAFF. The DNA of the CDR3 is TGTGCCAGCAGTGAGCAGGGTAACACTGAAGCTTTCTTT.

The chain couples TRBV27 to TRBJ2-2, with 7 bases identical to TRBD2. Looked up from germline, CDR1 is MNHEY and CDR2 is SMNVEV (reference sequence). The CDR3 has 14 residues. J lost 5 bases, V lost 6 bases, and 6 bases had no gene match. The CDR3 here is CASRMWGGTGELFF. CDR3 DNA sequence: TGTGCCAGCAGGATGTGGGGGGGAACCGGGGAGCTGTTTTTT.